A single sample is the source of the 15 T cell receptor beta chains below, sequenced in a study of blood T cells in healthy people across ages. Together with a sample-barcoded 5' primer, a J-beta primer mix was included in a second PCR lasting about 6 to 11 cycles. TCRdb independently ran MiXCR on the 5' RACE reads; one entry per CDR3 protein. The sample lists about 1.7 million distinct CDR3 sequences, roughly 28% occurring once. The sequenced sample was blood. Receptors originate from a woman aged 30 to 39 in good health.

The rearrangement joins TRBV5-5 to TRBJ1-2; unclear D gene. CDR1 is SGHKS and CDR2 is YYEKEE in the germline V gene (reference sequence). The V and J ends lost 4 bases and 3 bases respectively, with 13 bases between them. This CDR3 region has 14 residues. CDR3 sequence (DNA): TGTGCCAGCAGCCCCCCGGGGAACTACTATGGCTACACCTTC. Translated, it gives CASSPPGNYYGYTF.

In this sample, this clonotype turned up a few times. V and J are TRBV5-1 and TRBJ2-5, with 13 bases lining up with TRBD2. The CDR3 consists of 16 residues. The germline V gene has CDR1 SGHRS and CDR2 YFSETQ. The junction had 6 bases not matched to a gene; V was cut back by 3 bases and J by 4 bases. The CDR3, as DNA: TGCGCCAGCAGCTCAACTAGCGGGGGGGCCAGAGAGACCCAGTACTTC. Protein: CASSSTSGGARETQYF. Supplemented by reference TRBV5-1 and TRBJ2-5, the full variable domain reads KAGVTQTPRYLIKTRGQQVTLSCSPISGHRSVSWYQQTPGQGLQFLFEYFSETQRNKGNFPGRFSGRQFSNSRSEMNVSTLELGDSALYLCASSSTSGGARETQYFGPGTRLLVL.

The genes are TRBV12-3 or TRBV12-4 and TRBJ2-5; D uncertain. CDR3 length: 14 residues. Trimming cost V 3 bases and J 7 bases, with 15 bases left between them. CDR3 sequence reads: CASSFSRTAWTQYF. The DNA for the CDR3 is TGTGCCAGCAGTTTCAGCCGCACCGCGTGGACCCAGTACTTC.

The rearrangement links TRBV12-3 or TRBV12-4 to TRBJ2-7; 9 bases fit TRBD2. The CDR3 totals 14 residues. V shed 5 bases and J 6 bases; nucleotides not matched to a gene: 8. The CDR3 DNA reads as TGTGCCAGCAGTCCCGGCGGGGGGGGTGCCGAGCAGTACTTC. It specifies CASSPGGGGAEQYF.

This clonotype was detected only a few times. The chain joins TRBV9 to TRBJ2-2; 9 nucleotides line up with TRBD1. The germline V gene encodes CDR1 SGDLS and CDR2 YYNGEE. Trimming cost V 4 bases and J 2 bases; bases outside gene matches: 3. The CDR3 consists of 15 residues. The CDR3 sequence is CASSRTGDNTGELFF. In DNA, the CDR3 is TGTGCCAGCAGCCGGACAGGGGACAACACCGGGGAGCTGTTTTTT.

This clonotype was recorded many times. The gene calls are TRBV12-3 or TRBV12-4 and TRBJ1-5; D is unresolved. There are 14 residues in the CDR3. V was trimmed by 5 bases and J by 4 bases, leaving 12 bases between them. CDR3 protein: CASSRDQGNQPQHF. CDR3 nucleotides: TGTGCCAGCAGTAGAGATCAAGGTAATCAGCCCCAGCATTTT.

This clonotype came up many times. The gene calls are TRBV6-5 and TRBJ2-7; the match to TRBD1 covers 10 bases. The junction had 4 bases not matched to a gene; V was cut back by 2 bases and J by 3 bases. The CDR3 covers 15 residues. CDR1 is MNHEY and CDR2 is SVGAGI in the germline V gene. DNA for the CDR3: TGTGCCAGCAGTTACGGGACAGGGGTTTTCTACGAGCAGTACTTC. It yields the protein CASSYGTGVFYEQYF.

V gene TRBV7-9 combines with J gene TRBJ2-3; 13 bases fit TRBD2. The germline V gene encodes CDR1 SEHNR and CDR2 FQNEAQ (reference sequence). The J segment lost 2 bases and the V segment lost 5 bases, leaving 4 bases of the junction unmatched. The CDR3 contains 16 residues. CDR3 sequence reads: CASSILAGGPTDTQYF. In DNA, the CDR3 is TGTGCCAGCAGCATACTAGCGGGAGGGCCCACAGATACGCAGTATTTT.

The chain uses TRBV28 and TRBJ2-7; 8 nucleotides line up with TRBD1. The J call may be in error: the DNA end matches TRBJ2-5 better. The CDR3 has 15 amino acids. Germline V CDR1 and CDR2: MDHEN, SYDVKM. CDR3 in DNA: TGTGCCAGCAGTCCGAGGGAGAACAGGGGGAAGACCCAGTACTTC. This encodes CASSPRENRGKTQYF.

The chain couples TRBV11-2 to TRBJ2-3; 7 nucleotides agree with TRBD2. CDR1 is SGHAT and CDR2 is FQNNGV in the germline V gene. The CDR3 has 15 amino acids. V lost 2 bases to trimming and J lost 5 bases; unmatched junction nucleotides: 7. The CDR3 DNA reads as TGTGCCAGCAGCTTAAGGCGGGGGTTAGTAGATACGCAGTATTTT. It is translated as CASSLRRGLVDTQYF. The complete variable domain, with remaining parts taken from reference TRBV11-2 and TRBJ2-3, reads EAGVAQSPRYKIIEKRQSVAFWCNPISGHATLYWYQQILGQGPKLLIQFQNNGVVDDSQLPKDRFSAERLKGVDSTLKIQPAKLEDSAVYLCASSLRRGLVDTQYFGPGTRLTVL.

CDR3 amino acids: CATSGPGQGYRDTQYF. For the CDR3, the DNA is TGTGCCACCAGTGGTCCGGGACAGGGGTACAGGGATACGCAGTATTTT. V gene TRBV24-1 combines with J gene TRBJ2-3; 10 bases line up with TRBD1. The V gene's germline CDR1 is KGHDR and CDR2 SFDVKD. The CDR3 has 16 amino acids. J lost 6 bases, V lost 5 bases, and 10 bases had no gene match.

V and J are TRBV20-1 and TRBJ2-7; 7 bases map to TRBD1. Per the germline V gene, CDR1 is DFQATT and CDR2 is SNEGSKA (reference sequence). The trim removed 5 bases at V and 2 bases at J, leaving 3 bases unmatched. The CDR3 spans 12 residues. CDR3: CSAWDSPYEQYF. The CDR3 bases are TGCAGTGCTTGGGACAGTCCCTACGAGCAGTACTTC.

To note about this clonotype: Being one base from a much bigger clone, this may be a read error. The genes are TRBV12-3 or TRBV12-4 and TRBJ2-6, with a possible D match to TRBD1 (6 bases). The CDR3 consists of 12 residues. The chain's CDR3 is CASKLGANVRTF. DNA of the CDR3: TGTGCCAGCAAACTGGGGGCCAACGTCCGGACTTTC.

The chain joins TRBV20-1 to TRBJ2-7, with 12 bases aligning to TRBD1. Germline V lookup: CDR1 DFQATT, CDR2 SNEGSKA (reference sequence). The length of the CDR3 is 15 residues. After removal of 6 bases from V and 7 bases from J, the junction contained 13 bases not matched to a gene. CDR3 coding DNA: TGCAGTGCACCGAATCCGGGACAGGGGGCGGTAGAGCAGTACTTC. Its protein product is CSAPNPGQGAVEQYF.

This clonotype came up once. V and J are TRBV29-1 and TRBJ2-4; 9 nucleotides match TRBD1. V trimming: 1 base; J trimming: 9 bases; junction bases outside the gene matches: 10. Germline assignment: CDR1 SQVTM and CDR2 ANQGSEA. This CDR3 is 15 amino acids long. CDR3 loop: CSVEVSTGGGGIQYF. The CDR3 coding sequence is TGCAGCGTTGAAGTCTCCACAGGGGGCGGGGGCATTCAGTACTTC.